A single sample gave rise to the 27 T cell receptor beta chains below, sequenced in a study of blood T cell repertoires in COVID-19. Measured with immunoSEQ multiplex PCR; TCRdb has only the in-frame clones, and not every one. The profile shows about 190,000 clones, roughly nine tenths of them singletons. Sequencing was done on a sample of peripheral blood. The receptors come from a man in his thirties or forties with acute or convalescent COVID-19.

The V and J genes are TRBV6-6 and TRBJ1-1, with TRBD1 matching 8 bases. V lost 4 bases and J lost 5; bases outside the gene matches: 6. This CDR3 region has 14 residues. Germline CDR1 MNHNY, CDR2 SVGAGI (reference sequence). CDR3 region: CASSSQGAKTEAFF. In nucleotides, the CDR3 is TGTGCCAGCAGTTCCCAGGGGGCGAAGACTGAAGCTTTCTTT.

J is TRBJ1-1 and V is TRBV5-1, with D maybe TRBD1 (6 bases). Trimming left V 7 bases short and J 1 base short, with 14 bases between. CDR3 length: 14 amino acids. CDR1 SGHRS and CDR2 YFSETQ come from the germline V gene. CDR3 protein: CASAVRGRNTEAFF. CDR3 DNA sequence: TGCGCCAGCGCCGTCAGGGGAAGGAACACTGAAGCTTTCTTT.

V and J are TRBV5-1 and TRBJ2-7; no clear D. V dropped 1 base and J dropped 1 base, with 9 bases sitting between them. Germline-derived CDR1 and CDR2 are SGHRS and YFSETQ. This CDR3 comprises 14 residues. CDR3 amino acids: CASSLTVTSYEQYF. The CDR3 DNA reads TGCGCCAGCAGCTTGACGGTGACTTCCTACGAGCAGTACTTC. Together with reference TRBV5-1 and TRBJ2-7, the CDR3 gives the full variable domain: KAGVTQTPRYLIKTRGQQVTLSCSPISGHRSVSWYQQTPGQGLQFLFEYFSETQRNKGNFPGRFSGRQFSNSRSEMNVSTLELGDSALYLCASSLTVTSYEQYFGPGTRLTVT.

The gene calls are TRBV28 and TRBJ1-5; D remains ambiguous. The germline CDR1 and CDR2 sequences are MDHEN and SYDVKM. The CDR3 contains 17 residues. The V gene lost 6 bases and the J gene lost 1 base, with 19 bases spanning the gap. CDR3 in DNA: TGTGCCAGCAGAGTCGGCGGCGGCGGAGGGAGCAATCAGCCCCAGCATTTT. Amino acids: CASRVGGGGGSNQPQHF.

DNA for the CDR3: TGTGCCAGCAGTAGACTCGAAAGCTCCTACGAGCAGTACTTC. Its translation is CASSRLESSYEQYF. The rearrangement links TRBV25-1 to TRBJ2-7, with D hard to call. V was clipped by 5 bases and J by 0 bases, with 11 bases between them. Germline V gene data show CDR1 as MGHDK and CDR2 as SYGVNS. The CDR3 is made up of 14 amino acids.

The V and J genes are TRBV6-5 and TRBJ1-1; D unresolved. Trimming left V 6 bases short and J 2 bases short, with 13 bases between. The CDR3 extends over 14 amino acids. CDR1 and CDR2 (germline): MNHEY, SVGAGI. The CDR3 nucleotides are TGTGCCAGCAGGCCGACGGGTTCTAACACTGAAGCTTTCTTT. It specifies CASRPTGSNTEAFF.

The chain combines TRBV30 with TRBJ2-3; TRBD1 might be the D (6 bases). The germline V gene encodes CDR1 GTSNPN and CDR2 SVGIG (reference sequence). The V end was cut by 4 bases, the J end by 3 bases, with 17 bases between. CDR3 length: 15 residues. CDR3 sequence reads: CAWMVPGGLTDTQYF. The CDR3 region has the DNA TGTGCCTGGATGGTACCTGGGGGCCTTACAGATACGCAGTATTTT.

The chain uses TRBV19 and TRBJ2-6; possibly TRBD1 for D (6 bases). The CDR3 has 15 residues. Germline V gene lookup returns CDR1 LNHDA and CDR2 SQIVND (reference sequence). V lost 6 bases to trimming and J lost 4 bases, with 13 bases between them. The CDR3 DNA follows: TGTGCCAGTAGATCCCTACAGGGAGGGGCCAACGTCCTGACTTTC. This codes for CASRSLQGGANVLTF.

The rearrangement uses TRBV5-4 and TRBJ1-2, with D perhaps matching TRBD1 (5 bases). Deletions cut 5 bases from V and 6 bases from J, with 11 bases between. The CDR3 contains 12 residues. Germline CDR1 and CDR2: SGHNT and YYREEE (reference sequence). Here the CDR3 DNA reads TGTGCCAGCAGGACAGACTCTCATGGCTACACCTTC. Translating gives CASRTDSHGYTF.

The CDR3 nucleotides are TGCGCCAGCAGCTTGGGGTACCGAGATAATCAGCCCCAGCATTTT. This codes for CASSLGYRDNQPQHF. The V gene is TRBV5-1, the J gene TRBJ1-5, with unresolved D. This CDR3 has 15 amino acids. Trimming removed 0 bases at V and 4 bases at J, with 11 bases between. CDR1 and CDR2 from the germline V gene are SGHRS and YFSETQ.

V and J are TRBV19 and TRBJ2-7, with 8 bases fitting TRBD1. The length of the CDR3 is 13 residues. Germline V gives CDR1 LNHDA, CDR2 SQIVND (reference sequence). V was clipped by 3 bases and J by 4 bases; unmatched bases: 2. The CDR3 bases are TGTGCCAGTAGTATCACAGGGGGTTACGAGCAGTACTTC. Amino acid sequence: CASSITGGYEQYF.

The V call is TRBV14, the J call TRBJ2-5; 10 bases are a match to TRBD2. Germline trimming cut 2 bases from V and 1 base from J; bases unmatched to any gene: 1. This CDR3 is built from 15 residues. Germline CDR1 and CDR2: SGHDN and FVKESK. The DNA for the CDR3 is TGTGCCAGCAGCCAACTAGCGGGGGTCCAAGAGACCCAGTACTTC. It is translated as CASSQLAGVQETQYF. Using reference TRBV14 and TRBJ2-5 for the parts outside the CDR3, the full variable domain is EAGVTQFPSHSVIEKGQTVTLRCDPISGHDNLYWYRRVMGKEIKFLLHFVKESKQDESGMPNNRFLAERTGGTYSTLKVQPAELEDSGVYFCASSQLAGVQETQYFGPGTRLLVL.

The CDR3, as DNA: TGTGCCACTTCACCCCTTCTAGCGCTGAACGAGCAGTACTTC. It specifies CATSPLLALNEQYF. The chain couples TRBV19 to TRBJ2-7, with D possibly matching TRBD2 (6 bases). The ends were cut back, 10 bases at V and 5 bases at J, with 21 bases in the middle. This CDR3 comprises 14 residues. Germline loops: CDR1 LNHDA, CDR2 SQIVND (reference sequence).

This chain uses TRBV21-1 with TRBJ2-1; no DNA check was done on the table's D call, TRBD2. TRBV21-1 is classified as a pseudogene. The CDR3 length is 16 residues. Here the CDR3 reads CASSTRLAGGYNEQFF. The CDR3 nucleotides read TGTGCCAGCAGCACCCGACTAGCGGGGGGGTATAATGAGCAGTTCTTC.

The chain recombines TRBV24-1 with TRBJ2-3, with D possibly TRBD1 on 6 matching bases. In germline, CDR1 is KGHDR, CDR2 SFDVKD. The CDR3 is 14 residues long. Deletions cut 7 bases from V and 2 bases from J, with 12 bases between. The CDR3 DNA reads as TGTGCCACCAGCTCGGGACACCACACAGATACGCAGTATTTT. As protein: CATSSGHHTDTQYF.

The chain employs TRBV27 and TRBJ1-1; no clear D gene. Germline V gene sequence: CDR1 MNHEY, CDR2 SMNVEV (reference sequence). CDR3 length equals 15 residues. V was cut by 6 bases and J by 1 base, with 15 bases left in between. The CDR3 nucleotides are TGTGCCAGCAGGTCCGCCCAAGCAGGGAACACTGAAGCTTTCTTT. Protein product: CASRSAQAGNTEAFF.

V usage is TRBV5-1 and J usage is TRBJ2-7; D may be TRBD1 (6 bases). CDR1 is SGHRS, CDR2 YFSETQ, per germline. The CDR3 covers 15 residues. V lost 0 bases and J lost 2, with 12 bases in between. In DNA, the CDR3 is TGCGCCAGCAGCTTGGGCCCTGGGGGCACCTACGAGCAGTACTTC. This encodes CASSLGPGGTYEQYF.

The genes are TRBV7-9 and TRBJ2-3, with D possibly TRBD2 on 6 matching bases. This CDR3 contains 16 residues. Germline CDR1 and CDR2: SEHNR and FQNEAQ (reference sequence). Trimming stripped 4 bases from V and 1 base from J, with 15 bases between. Here the CDR3 DNA reads TGTGCCAGCAGCTCCACAAGGACTACGCGCACAGATACGCAGTATTTT. Translation: CASSSTRTTRTDTQYF.

A single count supports this clone. This chain joins TRBV6-5 and TRBJ2-7, with D possibly being TRBD2 (7 bases). The V end lost 6 bases, the J end lost 5 bases, and 17 bases lay between the germline ends. The CDR3 is 14 residues long. Germline V lookup: CDR1 MNHEY, CDR2 SVGAGI. The CDR3 spells CASRKGPGGHEQYF. DNA of the CDR3: TGTGCCAGCAGGAAGGGACCCGGGGGGCACGAGCAGTACTTC.

The rearrangement joins TRBV7-9 to TRBJ2-5; tentative D call: TRBD2 (5 bases). V lost 5 bases and J 2 bases, leaving 12 bases between the germline ends. The CDR3 loop spans 14 amino acids. CDR1 and CDR2 (germline): SEHNR, FQNEAQ (reference sequence). CDR3 loop: CASSPTGIQETQYF. CDR3 nucleotides: TGTGCCAGCAGCCCCACCGGGATTCAAGAGACCCAGTACTTC. Full variable domain (missing parts from reference TRBV7-9 and TRBJ2-5): DTGVSQNPRHKITKRGQNVTFRCDPISEHNRLYWYRQTLGQGPEFLTYFQNEAQLEKSRLLSDRFSAERPKGSFSTLEIQRTEQGDSAMYLCASSPTGIQETQYFGPGTRLLVL.

For this clone: Other DNA sequences of this sample code for an identical CDR3. This chain links TRBV5-1 with TRBJ2-2; D is uncertain. The CDR3 consists of 13 residues. The V end lost 0 bases, the J end lost 3 bases, and 3 bases lay between the germline ends. Germline values: CDR1 SGHRS, CDR2 YFSETQ. CDR3 sequence (DNA): TGCGCCAGCAGCTTGGCCGACACCGGGGAGCTGTTTTTT. The encoded protein is CASSLADTGELFF. Drawing the rest from reference TRBV5-1 and TRBJ2-2, the complete variable domain is KAGVTQTPRYLIKTRGQQVTLSCSPISGHRSVSWYQQTPGQGLQFLFEYFSETQRNKGNFPGRFSGRQFSNSRSEMNVSTLELGDSALYLCASSLADTGELFFGEGSRLTVL.

This clone was counted a few times. The rearrangement links TRBV7-2 to TRBJ1-2, with a tentative D call TRBD1 (5 bases). This CDR3 is built from 14 residues. V lost 4 bases, J lost 4 bases, and 13 bases lay in between. Germline CDR1 is SGHTA and CDR2 is FQGNSA. Here the CDR3 reads CASSSRGEPYGYTF. CDR3 DNA sequence: TGTGCCAGCAGCTCTCGGGGGGAACCCTATGGCTACACCTTC.

The rearrangement joins TRBV13 to TRBJ2-1; no reliable D call. Germline-derived CDR1 and CDR2 are PRHDT and FYEKMQ (reference sequence). The CDR3 totals 15 residues. V lost 3 bases and J lost 0, with 9 bases in between. The CDR3 loop is CASSFDRSSYNEQFF. The DNA of the CDR3 is TGTGCCAGCAGCTTCGACCGGAGCTCCTACAATGAGCAGTTCTTC.

The V call is TRBV30, the J call TRBJ2-7; D uncertain. Germline CDR1 is GTSNPN and CDR2 is SVGIG (reference sequence). The CDR3 loop spans 13 amino acids. Trimming pared 1 base from V and 4 bases from J, leaving 11 bases between. The CDR3 spells CAWSGLTLYEQYF. CDR3 coding DNA: TGTGCCTGGAGTGGCCTAACTTTATACGAGCAGTACTTC.

V and J are TRBV10-3 and TRBJ2-7; D gene uncertain. This CDR3 has 14 residues. The germline CDR1 and CDR2 sequences are ENHRY and SYGVKD. Trimming shortened V by 3 bases and J by 6 bases, and 15 bases separated the two germline ends. The CDR3 reads CAISEGAAKLEQYF. DNA for the CDR3: TGTGCCATCAGTGAAGGAGCAGCCAAACTCGAGCAGTACTTC.

This chain links TRBV18 with TRBJ2-1, with 7 bases matching TRBD1. The CDR3 length is 15 residues. Germline V gene sequence: CDR1 KGHSH, CDR2 LQKENI. V gave up 0 bases and J gave up 5 bases; unmatched junction bases: 4. CDR3 sequence reads: CASSPPTGNDNEQFF. CDR3 nucleotide sequence: TGTGCCAGCTCACCACCGACAGGGAACGACAATGAGCAGTTCTTC.

The table lists this clone with a few counts. V gene TRBV14 combines with J gene TRBJ1-3, with D unresolved. Germline assignment: CDR1 SGHDN and CDR2 FVKESK. This CDR3 region has 15 residues. The V and J ends lost 1 base and 4 bases respectively, with 11 bases between them. CDR3 in amino acids: CASSQVQNTGNTIYF. CDR3 bases: TGTGCCAGCAGCCAAGTTCAGAACACCGGAAACACCATATATTTT.